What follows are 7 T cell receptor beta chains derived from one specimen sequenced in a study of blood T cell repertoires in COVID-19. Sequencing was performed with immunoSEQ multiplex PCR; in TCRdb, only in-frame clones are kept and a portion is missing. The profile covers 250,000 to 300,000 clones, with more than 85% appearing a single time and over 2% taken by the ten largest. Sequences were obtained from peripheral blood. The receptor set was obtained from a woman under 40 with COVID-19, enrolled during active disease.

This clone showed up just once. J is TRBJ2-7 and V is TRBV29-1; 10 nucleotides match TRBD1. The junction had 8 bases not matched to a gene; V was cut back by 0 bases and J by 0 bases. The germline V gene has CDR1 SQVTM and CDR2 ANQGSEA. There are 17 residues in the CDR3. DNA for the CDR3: TGCAGCGTTGAAGAATACAAGGGACAGGGGACCTCCTACGAGCAGTACTTC. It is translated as CSVEEYKGQGTSYEQYF.

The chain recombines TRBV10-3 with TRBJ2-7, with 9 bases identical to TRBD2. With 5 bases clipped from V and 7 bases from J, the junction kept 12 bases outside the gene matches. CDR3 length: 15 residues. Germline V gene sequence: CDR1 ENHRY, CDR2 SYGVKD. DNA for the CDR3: TGTGCCATCAGTCTCTCGGTTAGCGGGAGTAAGGAGCAGTACTTC. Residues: CAISLSVSGSKEQYF.

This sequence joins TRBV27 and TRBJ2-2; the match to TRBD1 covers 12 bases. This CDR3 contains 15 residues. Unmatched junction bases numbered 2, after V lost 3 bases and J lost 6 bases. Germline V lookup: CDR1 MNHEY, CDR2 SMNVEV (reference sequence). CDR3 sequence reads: CASSFGTGGSGELFF. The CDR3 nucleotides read TGTGCCAGCAGTTTCGGGACAGGGGGCTCCGGGGAGCTGTTTTTT.

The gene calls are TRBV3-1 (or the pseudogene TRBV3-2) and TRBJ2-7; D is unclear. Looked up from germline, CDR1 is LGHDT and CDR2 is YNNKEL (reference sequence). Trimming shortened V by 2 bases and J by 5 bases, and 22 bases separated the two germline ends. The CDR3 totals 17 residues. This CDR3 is CASSQFRGTESFNEQYF. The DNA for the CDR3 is TGTGCCAGCAGCCAATTCCGTGGTACTGAGTCTTTTAACGAGCAGTACTTC.

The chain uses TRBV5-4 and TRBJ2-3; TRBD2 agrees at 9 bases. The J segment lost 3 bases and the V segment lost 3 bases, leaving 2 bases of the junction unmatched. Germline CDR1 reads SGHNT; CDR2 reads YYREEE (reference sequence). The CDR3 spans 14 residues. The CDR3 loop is CASSSLAGTDTQYF. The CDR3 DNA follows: TGTGCCAGCAGCTCGCTAGCGGGAACAGATACGCAGTATTTT.

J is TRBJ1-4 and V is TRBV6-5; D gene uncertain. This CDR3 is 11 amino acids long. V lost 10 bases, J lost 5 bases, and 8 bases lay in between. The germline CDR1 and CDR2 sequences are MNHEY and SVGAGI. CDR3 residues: CATASNEKLFF. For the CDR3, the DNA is TGTGCCACTGCGTCCAATGAAAAACTGTTTTTT.

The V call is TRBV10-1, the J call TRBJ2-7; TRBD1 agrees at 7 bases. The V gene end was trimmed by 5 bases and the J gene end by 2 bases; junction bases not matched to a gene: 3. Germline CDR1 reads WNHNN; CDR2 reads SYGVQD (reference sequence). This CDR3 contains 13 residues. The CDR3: CASSRDSPYEQYF. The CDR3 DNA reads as TGCGCCAGCAGTCGGGACAGTCCCTACGAGCAGTACTTC.